These 29 T cell receptor beta chains share one sample of origin, sequenced in a study of T cells in women clearing cervical HPV infection. Here immunoSEQ multiplex PCR was the method, and the copy in TCRdb shows in-frame clones only, minus some. Its table records about 46,000 clones. The sample consisted of blood buffy coat. The receptors were gathered from a woman between 18 and 70 years old with a cervical HPV16 infection that either progressed to CIN3+ or cleared (not recorded which).

Worth noting for this clone: The read ends 3 residues shy of where the CDR3 ends; the end is completed using the germline J gene. V is TRBV11-3 and J is TRBJ2-7, with D possibly TRBD1 on 5 matching bases. The CDR3 length is 11 residues. V was trimmed by 4 bases and J by 6 bases, leaving 7 bases between them. Germline CDR1 reads SGHNT; CDR2 reads YENEEA. The CDR3 DNA, read in part, is TGTGCCAGCAGCTCAACAGGCGAG. Amino acids: CASSSTGE. The whole CDR3 protein is CASSSTGEQYF.

About this clone itself: Read sequence stops 3 residues before the CDR3 end, and the germline J gene provides the missing end. The chain links TRBV19 to TRBJ2-2; 10 bases fit TRBD1. This CDR3 is 15 amino acids long. In germline, CDR1 is LNHDA, CDR2 SQIVND (reference sequence). The CDR3 DNA, read in part, is TGTGCCAGTAGTGCGCGGGACAGGGGTGGTTCACCG. Protein sequence: CASSARDRGGSP. The full-length CDR3 reads as CASSARDRGGSPLFF.

For this clone: The observed sequence ends 3 residues before the CDR3 terminus, with the missing tail filled in from the germline J gene. The rearrangement joins TRBV19 to TRBJ2-2; D is unresolved. The CDR3 is 17 amino acids. Germline V gene data show CDR1 as LNHDA and CDR2 as SQIVND (reference sequence). The CDR3 region is CASSIDPPTTTNEKLFF. Partial CDR3 DNA: TGTGCCAGTAGTATAGATCCCCCTACAACAACTAATGAAAAG.

Note on this clone: The read gets to within 3 residues of the CDR3 end, and the germline J gene fills in the rest. The V gene is TRBV30, the J gene TRBJ1-5; 8 bases align to TRBD1. Germline trimming cut 1 base from V and 0 bases from J; bases unmatched to any gene: 2. Germline V gene data show CDR1 as GTSNPN and CDR2 as SVGIG (reference sequence). The CDR3 has 15 residues. The DNA read from the CDR3 is TGTGCCTGGAGTGCGACAGGGGTTAGCAATCAGCCC. It is translated as CAWSATGVSNQP. The full CDR3 protein reads CAWSATGVSNQPQHF. Full variable domain (remainder filled in from reference TRBV30 and TRBJ1-5): SQTIHQWPATLVQPVGSPLSLECTVEGTSNPNLYWYRQAAGRGLQLLFYSVGIGQISSEVPQNLSASRPQDRQFILSSKKLLLSDSGFYLCAWSATGVSNQPQHFGDGTRLSIL.

Concerning this clone: The sequenced fragment ends 3 residues before the CDR3 boundary, so the rest is inferred from the germline J gene. V gene TRBV20-1 combines with J gene TRBJ2-1; the match to TRBD2 covers 9 bases. Germline V gene data show CDR1 as DFQATT and CDR2 as SNEGSKA (reference sequence). The ends lost 5 bases at V and 0 bases at J; junction bases unmatched: 2. The CDR3 length is 14 residues. The sequenced CDR3 bases are TGCAGTGCTGGTAGCGGGAGCTCCTACAATGAG. It is translated as CSAGSGSSYNE. The CDR3 in full is CSAGSGSSYNEQFF.

As concerns this clone: The read ends 3 residues before the CDR3 terminus; that terminus is restored from the germline J gene. The chain carries TRBV7-6 and TRBJ1-6; D ambiguous. The CDR3 spans 16 residues. Per germline, CDR1 SGHVS and CDR2 FNYEAQ. V lost 5 bases, J lost 0 bases, and 11 bases lay in between. CDR3 sequence reads: CASSLPNSSYNSPLHF. CDR3 DNA (partial): TGTGCCAGCAGCCTACCTAATAGCTCCTATAATTCACCC.

Comments on this clone: The read terminates 3 residues before the CDR3 end, so the remaining end is supplied by the germline J gene. This chain joins TRBV19 and TRBJ2-6; 7 nucleotides match TRBD1. V shed 7 bases, J shed 0 bases, and the junction held 12 bases outside the gene matches. The CDR3 runs 18 residues. In germline, CDR1 is LNHDA, CDR2 SQIVND (reference sequence). CDR3 bases read: TGTGCCAGTACCATGAGGACAGGCAAATACTCTGGGGCCAACGTC. This translates into CASTMRTGKYSGANV. The entire CDR3 protein reads CASTMRTGKYSGANVLTF.

Concerning this clone: The read ends 3 residues before the CDR3 terminus; that terminus is restored from the germline J gene. The chain uses TRBV14 and TRBJ1-1; the D is unclear. This CDR3 has 11 residues. Deletions cut 4 bases from V and 7 bases from J, with 7 bases between. CDR1 is SGHDN, CDR2 FVKESK, per germline. The CDR3 protein is CASSPKVEAFF. Incomplete CDR3 DNA: TGTGCCAGCAGCCCCAAGGTTGAA.

Comments on this clone: Coverage ceases 3 residues before the CDR3 finishes, and the germline J gene fills in the end. This chain uses TRBV2 with TRBJ2-7; D not resolved. The CDR3 has 11 amino acids. Germline V gives CDR1 SNHLY, CDR2 FYNNEI. Trimming stripped 6 bases from V and 3 bases from J, with 6 bases between. CDR3 DNA, as far as it was read: TGTGCCAGCAGCCTAATCTACGAG. Translated: CASSLIYE. The entire CDR3 is CASSLIYEQYF.

As for this clone: The read ends 3 residues early relative to the CDR3; the germline J gene fills the gap. The rearrangement uses TRBV12-5 and TRBJ2-7, with D tentatively TRBD1 (5 bases). Germline V gene sequence: CDR1 LGHNT, CDR2 FRNRAP. V lost 0 bases and J 2 bases, leaving 14 bases between the germline ends. The CDR3 covers 16 residues. CDR3: CASGLVLGRAPYEQYF. CDR3 DNA (partial): TGTGCTAGTGGTTTGGTACTCGGCAGGGCACCCTACGAG.

As to this clone: Read data end 3 residues before the CDR3 end; the end is taken from the germline J gene. The gene calls are TRBV7-9 and TRBJ2-7; possibly TRBD1 for D (5 bases). This CDR3 spans 15 amino acids. Trimming left V 0 bases short and J 1 base short, with 10 bases between. Germline V gene data show CDR1 as SEHNR and CDR2 as FQNEAQ (reference sequence). The CDR3 spells CASSLAGHGSYEQYF. The part of the CDR3 DNA that was read is TGTGCCAGCAGCTTAGCCGGACACGGGTCCTACGAG. Full variable domain (missing parts from reference TRBV7-9 and TRBJ2-7): DTGVSQNPRHKITKRGQNVTFRCDPISEHNRLYWYRQTLGQGPEFLTYFQNEAQLEKSRLLSDRFSAERPKGSFSTLEIQRTEQGDSAMYLCASSLAGHGSYEQYFGPGTRLTVT.

With respect to this clone: The read gets to within 3 residues of the CDR3 end, and the germline J gene fills in the rest. The chain employs TRBV20-1 and TRBJ2-5; a possible D gene is TRBD2 (5 bases). This CDR3 is 14 amino acids long. V shed 0 bases and J shed 5 bases, with 13 bases lying between them. The germline V gene encodes CDR1 DFQATT and CDR2 SNEGSKA (reference sequence). The sequenced part of the CDR3 DNA is TGCAGTGCTAGAGATTGGAATTCGGGGGAGACC. Amino acid sequence: CSARDWNSGET. Given in full, the CDR3 is CSARDWNSGETQYF.

Of note for this clone: The read halts 3 residues ahead of the CDR3 end, with the missing end drawn from the germline J gene. The V and J genes are TRBV7-9 and TRBJ1-2, with TRBD1 as a possible D gene (6 bases). Germline values: CDR1 SEHNR, CDR2 FQNEAQ (reference sequence). V dropped 0 bases and J dropped 2 bases, with 10 bases sitting between them. CDR3 length equals 15 residues. The CDR3 loop reads CASSLADSRNYGYTF. CDR3 DNA (partial): TGTGCCAGCAGCTTAGCGGACAGTCGGAACTATGGC.

Turning to this clone: The read ends 3 residues early relative to the CDR3; the germline J gene fills the gap. The gene calls are TRBV19 and TRBJ2-3; 7 bases map to TRBD2. Trimming at V came to 9 bases and at J to 0 bases, leaving 6 bases not matched to a gene. This CDR3 has 14 amino acids. Germline CDR1 and CDR2: LNHDA and SQIVND (reference sequence). The CDR3 here is CASREGPSTDTQYF. The sequenced part of the CDR3 DNA is TGTGCCAGCAGGGAGGGTCCAAGCACAGATACG. Variable domain in full (rest from reference TRBV19 and TRBJ2-3): DGGITQSPKYLFRKEGQNVTLSCEQNLNHDAMYWYRQDPGQGLRLIYYSQIVNDFQKGDIAEGYSVSREKKESFPLTVTSAQKNPTAFYLCASREGPSTDTQYFGPGTRLTVL.

With respect to this clone: The DNA ends 3 residues before the CDR3 does, and the rest of the CDR3 is filled in from the germline J gene. J is TRBJ1-5 and V is TRBV12-3 or TRBV12-4; 11 bases fit TRBD1. CDR3 size: 16 residues. After removal of 6 bases from V and 1 base from J, the junction contained 5 bases not matched to a gene. Partial CDR3 DNA: TGTGCCAGCAGCCCGGACAGGGGGCGAAGCAATCAGCCC. As protein: CASSPDRGRSNQP. The entire CDR3 reads CASSPDRGRSNQPQHF.

The covered CDR3 bases are TGTGCCAGTAGTTCAGGACTAGCGGGAGTCTCTACCGGGGAG. This translates into CASSSGLAGVSTGE. The whole CDR3 region reads CASSSGLAGVSTGELFF. The chain joins TRBV19 to TRBJ2-2, with TRBD2 identical over 13 bases. Sequencing ends 3 residues short of the CDR3 end; the germline J gene provides the rest. Germline loops: CDR1 LNHDA, CDR2 SQIVND (reference sequence). V dropped 5 bases and J dropped 5; count of bases not matched to a gene: 8. The CDR3 length is 17 residues.

For this clone: With the read ending 3 residues before the CDR3 end, the germline J gene is used to fill in that end. The chain carries TRBV29-1 and TRBJ2-2; D gene ambiguous. Trimming took off 6 bases at V and 5 bases at J, with 19 bases between the two ends. In germline, CDR1 is SQVTM, CDR2 ANQGSEA. This CDR3 region has 15 residues. CDR3 DNA, as far as it was read: TGCAGCGTATTACTTGAAGGGCATTGGACCGGGGAG. This translates into CSVLLEGHWTGE. The CDR3 in its entirety is CSVLLEGHWTGELFF.

Notes on this clone: The read ends 3 residues early relative to the CDR3; the germline J gene fills the gap. The rearrangement uses TRBV11-2 and TRBJ1-6; 7 bases agree with TRBD1. Germline assignment: CDR1 SGHAT and CDR2 FQNNGV. The trim removed 4 bases at V and 7 bases at J, leaving 7 bases unmatched. CDR3 length: 15 amino acids. The CDR3 DNA, read in part, is TGTGCCAGCAGCTCGACCGGGACAGTGAATTCACCC. It encodes CASSSTGTVNSP. The CDR3, in full, reads CASSSTGTVNSPLHF.

The CDR3 is CASALNLQGPVSGNTIYF. The sequenced CDR3 bases are TGCGCCAGCGCCCTAAACCTACAGGGCCCCGTCTCTGGAAACACC. This chain joins TRBV5-1 and TRBJ1-3; tentatively, D is TRBD1 (6 bases). Sequencing ends 3 residues short of the CDR3 end; the germline J gene provides the rest. V gave up 7 bases and J gave up 0 bases, with 23 bases separating them. CDR3 size: 18 residues. The germline V gene has CDR1 SGHRS and CDR2 YFSETQ.

Regarding this clone: The CDR3 extends 3 residues past the end of the read, so its final part is completed from the germline J gene. The chain recombines TRBV7-8 with TRBJ1-5; D is perhaps TRBD1 (6 bases). CDR3 length: 15 amino acids. Trimming removed 5 bases at V and 6 bases at J, with 17 bases between. Germline V gene data show CDR1 as SGHVS and CDR2 as FQNEAQ. CDR3 sequence reads: CASSPSGGGFQPQHF. Partial CDR3 DNA: TGTGCCAGCAGCCCTTCGGGGGGCGGGTTTCAGCCC.

In the case of this clone: The read falls 3 residues short of the CDR3 end, and the missing part is taken from the germline J gene. This sample also contains other DNA sequences that code for the same CDR3. The genes are TRBV6-2 or TRBV6-3 and TRBJ1-3; D remains ambiguous. Germline CDR1 is MNHEY and CDR2 is SVGEGT. The CDR3 length is 15 residues. V was cut by 5 bases and J by 0 bases, with 11 bases left in between. Partial CDR3 DNA: TGTGCCAGCAGTGCCCCGGGTAACTCTGGAAACACC. This codes for CASSAPGNSGNT. The full CDR3 is CASSAPGNSGNTIYF.

As for this clone: The read finishes 3 residues shy of the CDR3 end, and the germline J gene is used to complete it. The genes are TRBV2 and TRBJ2-3; tentatively, D is TRBD2 (5 bases). The CDR3 runs to 13 residues. Germline V gives CDR1 SNHLY, CDR2 FYNNEI. The sequenced part of the CDR3 DNA is TGTGCCAGCAGAGTTCTAGCAGACGAGACG. Amino acids: CASRVLADET. The whole CDR3 sequence is CASRVLADETQYF.

In regard to this clone: Read coverage stops 3 residues before the CDR3 terminus; the germline J gene supplies the remainder. V gene TRBV18 combines with J gene TRBJ2-4; 9 bases agree with TRBD1. The CDR3 has 16 amino acids. Germline V gene data show CDR1 as KGHSH and CDR2 as LQKENI. The DNA read from the CDR3 is TGTGCCAGCTCACTGTCGGGACAGGGTAGCAATCAGCCT. Protein sequence: CASSLSGQGSNQP. The complete CDR3 protein is CASSLSGQGSNQPQYF.

For this clone: The read comes to an end 3 residues before the CDR3 does, leaving the germline J gene to fill in the end. The chain joins TRBV5-4 to TRBJ1-6; D gene unclear. Germline loops: CDR1 SGHNT, CDR2 YYREEE (reference sequence). With 1 base removed from V and 9 bases from J, the gap between germline ends came to 8 bases. CDR3 length: 13 amino acids. The CDR3 is CASSLPGGSPLHF. Partial CDR3 DNA: TGTGCCAGCAGCTTGCCAGGAGGTTCACCC. The variable domain in full, completed from reference TRBV5-4 and TRBJ1-6, reads ETGVTQSPTHLIKTRGQQVTLRCSSQSGHNTVSWYQQALGQGPQFIFQYYREEENGRGNFPPRFSGLQFPNYSSELNVNALELDDSALYLCASSLPGGSPLHFGNGTRLTVT.

For this clone: The read terminates 3 residues ahead of where the CDR3 ends, so the germline J gene completes it. V usage is TRBV5-1 and J usage is TRBJ2-7; 7 bases match TRBD1. The J segment lost 2 bases and the V segment lost 0 bases, leaving 5 bases of the junction unmatched. CDR1 is SGHRS, CDR2 YFSETQ, per germline. This CDR3 comprises 15 residues. The sequenced part of the CDR3 DNA is TGCGCCAGCAGCTTGGGTCGGGACAGAACCTACGAG. It yields the protein CASSLGRDRTYE. In full, the CDR3 reads CASSLGRDRTYEQYF.

On this clone: Read data end 3 residues before the CDR3 end; the end is taken from the germline J gene. The sample holds other DNA sequences that translate to the same CDR3. V is TRBV30 and J is TRBJ1-3; 9 bases match TRBD1. Germline V gene lookup returns CDR1 GTSNPN and CDR2 SVGIG (reference sequence). There are 15 residues in the CDR3. V was clipped by 5 bases and J by 6 bases; unmatched bases: 11. Partial CDR3 DNA: TGTGCCTGGTCTGACCGGGACAGGGTGGCAAACACC. As protein: CAWSDRDRVANT. The full CDR3 protein is CAWSDRDRVANTIYF.

The covered CDR3 bases are TGTGCCAGCAGGTTAGGGGTCGGGAGGACCTCGGATACG. As protein: CASRLGVGRTSDT. The entire CDR3 protein is CASRLGVGRTSDTQYF. The chain carries TRBV6-2 or TRBV6-3 and TRBJ2-3; 7 positions match TRBD2. Read data end 3 residues before the CDR3 end; the end is taken from the germline J gene. The CDR3 is 16 amino acids. Per the germline V gene, CDR1 is MNHEY and CDR2 is SVGEGT. With 6 bases clipped from V and 6 bases from J, the junction kept 15 bases outside the gene matches.

About this clone: The CDR3 end lies 3 residues beyond the end of the read and is filled in from the germline J gene. The chain combines TRBV30 with TRBJ1-2, with 7 positions matching TRBD1. The CDR3 loop spans 14 amino acids. Looked up from germline, CDR1 is GTSNPN and CDR2 is SVGIG (reference sequence). V trimming: 5 bases; J trimming: 6 bases; junction bases outside the gene matches: 12. The CDR3 reads CAWSGTVAFHGYTF. CDR3 bases read: TGTGCCTGGTCCGGGACAGTGGCGTTCCATGGC.

As regards this clone: The read terminates 3 residues before the CDR3 end, so the remaining end is supplied by the germline J gene. The chain uses TRBV18 and TRBJ2-5, with a tentative D call TRBD2 (5 bases). This CDR3 is built from 14 residues. The V end lost 4 bases, the J end lost 5 bases, and 14 bases lay between the germline ends. Germline V gene lookup returns CDR1 KGHSH and CDR2 LQKENI. CDR3 sequence reads: CASSLGLTGETQYF. Incomplete CDR3 DNA: TGTGCCAGCTCACTAGGACTCACTGGGGAGACC. Variable domain in full (rest from reference TRBV18 and TRBJ2-5): NAGVMQNPRHLVRRRGQEARLRCSPMKGHSHVYWYRQLPEEGLKFMVYLQKENIIDESGMPKERFSAEFPKEGPSILRIQQVVRGDSAAYFCASSLGLTGETQYFGPGTRLLVL.